A single sample is the source of the 20 T cell receptor beta chains below, sequenced in a study of T cell repertoires in cytomegalovirus infection. TCRdb analysed the reads with MiXCR anew, one entry per CDR3 protein. The data show approximately 990,000 distinct CDR3 sequences, with roughly 30% seen just once and roughly an eighth held by the top ten. These receptors have no known antigen. The sequencing used cultured CD8+ T cells from PBMCs, collected from culture after CMV antigen stimulation. These receptors were collected from a human donor in good health (CMV status not recorded). Some clones in this sample may be carry-over from other donors' samples.

This clonotype was detected a few times. The J gene is TRBJ1-4, the V gene TRBV20-1; D is uncertain. This CDR3 has 15 amino acids. The germline V and J ends were trimmed by 0 bases and 0 bases, with 8 bases remaining between them. CDR1 DFQATT and CDR2 SNEGSKA come from the germline V gene (reference sequence). The CDR3 DNA reads TGCAGTGCTAGAGATCTCCCATCAACTAATGAAAAACTGTTTTTT. It translates to CSARDLPSTNEKLFF.

The table lists this clonotype with many counts. V and J are TRBV7-2 and TRBJ1-1; D ambiguous. The V and J ends lost 1 base and 5 bases respectively, with 11 bases between them. CDR1 and CDR2 from the germline V gene are SGHTA and FQGNSA. This CDR3 has 14 amino acids. This CDR3 is CASSLVRVGTEAFF. DNA for the CDR3: TGTGCCAGCAGCTTAGTAAGGGTTGGGACTGAAGCTTTCTTT.

This clonotype was seen a few times. The rearrangement uses TRBV5-4 and TRBJ1-4; no definite D call. Germline V lookup: CDR1 SGHNT, CDR2 YYREEE (reference sequence). This CDR3 region has 15 residues. The ends were cut back, 3 bases at V and 8 bases at J, with 17 bases in the middle. CDR3 in DNA: TGTGCCAGCAGCTGGAGCCTCGCTAAGGGAGAAAAACTGTTTTTT. Encoded protein: CASSWSLAKGEKLFF.

This clonotype has only a few counts. The chain recombines TRBV19 with TRBJ2-1; tentatively, D is TRBD2 (5 bases). Germline CDR1 LNHDA, CDR2 SQIVND (reference sequence). The V gene lost 7 bases and the J gene lost 6 bases, with 19 bases spanning the gap. The CDR3 loop spans 15 amino acids. The CDR3 is CASNAGSTGFNEQFF. CDR3 coding DNA: TGTGCCAGTAACGCGGGCTCCACCGGGTTCAATGAGCAGTTCTTC.

This clonotype was observed a few times. V usage is TRBV6-1 and J usage is TRBJ2-7; D is unresolved. The CDR3 extends over 13 amino acids. The V end was cut by 6 bases, the J end by 4 bases, with 13 bases between. Germline-derived CDR1 and CDR2 are MNHNS and SASEGT. This CDR3 is CASSLSAAYEQYF. As DNA, the CDR3 is TGTGCCAGCAGCTTATCGGCGGCTTACGAGCAGTACTTC.

This clonotype was observed once. The chain is built from TRBV9 and TRBJ2-1, with D maybe TRBD1 (7 bases). This CDR3 comprises 18 residues. Trimming took off 0 bases at V and 2 bases at J, with 18 bases between the two ends. Germline V gene sequence: CDR1 SGDLS, CDR2 YYNGEE. Here the CDR3 reads CASSVASRGRGAYNEQFF. As DNA, the CDR3 is TGTGCCAGCAGCGTAGCATCGAGGGGGCGGGGCGCCTACAATGAGCAGTTCTTC.

The chain has TRBV5-6 and TRBJ2-5; 12 bases line up with TRBD2. This CDR3 has 18 residues. Germline CDR1 and CDR2: SGHDT and YYEEEE. The trim removed 4 bases at V and 3 bases at J, leaving 13 bases unmatched. The CDR3 here is CASSPPRTSGKGEETQYF. The CDR3 nucleotides read TGTGCCAGCAGCCCCCCCCGGACTAGCGGGAAAGGGGAAGAGACCCAGTACTTC.

CDR3 protein: CSARGGLAGTKSYEQYV. The CDR3 DNA follows: TGCAGTGCCCGGGGGGGACTAGCGGGGACTAAGTCCTACGAGCAGTACGTC. This sequence joins TRBV20-1 and TRBJ2-7; 13 bases are shared with TRBD2. This CDR3 comprises 17 residues. Trimming cost V 6 bases and J 1 base; bases outside gene matches: 12. Germline V gives CDR1 DFQATT, CDR2 SNEGSKA (reference sequence).

V usage is TRBV4-1 and J usage is TRBJ2-7; 12 bases agree with TRBD1. Per germline, CDR1 MGHRA and CDR2 YSYEKL. V was pared by 7 bases and J by 6 bases, with 4 bases of the junction left unmatched. The CDR3 is 13 amino acids. The DNA of the CDR3 is TGCGCCAGCACCGGGACAGGGGGCTCCGAGCAGTACTTC. Residues: CASTGTGGSEQYF.

The genes are TRBV6-1 and TRBJ1-5; D unresolved. The CDR3 runs to 18 residues. V was cut by 2 bases and J by 2 bases, with 19 bases left in between. Germline values: CDR1 MNHNS, CDR2 SASEGT. The CDR3 nucleotides are TGTGCCAGCAGTGAATGGTTGGGTGATGAGGACGGCAATCAGCCCCAGCATTTT. Encoded protein: CASSEWLGDEDGNQPQHF.

This clonotype was seen repeatedly, ten times or more. The gene calls are TRBV7-9 and TRBJ1-2; no firm D call. Germline V gene sequence: CDR1 SEHNR, CDR2 FQNEAQ (reference sequence). Trimming removed 6 bases at V and 3 bases at J, with 17 bases between. The CDR3 loop spans 15 amino acids. As DNA, the CDR3 is TGTGCCAGCAGTTCCACCGACGGAACTTACTATGGCTACACCTTC. It is translated as CASSSTDGTYYGYTF.

This clonotype has a handful of counts. The chain links TRBV5-3 to TRBJ2-7, with a possible D match to TRBD2 (6 bases). TRBV5-3 is annotated as an ORF whose role is uncertain. The V and J ends lost 8 bases and 3 bases respectively, with 21 bases between them. This CDR3 has 15 residues. The CDR3 spells CASSGGTKGFYEQYF. Here the CDR3 DNA reads TGTGCCAGCAGCGGCGGGACCAAGGGATTCTACGAGCAGTACTTC.

This chain uses TRBV18 with TRBJ1-2, with D possibly being TRBD1 (5 bases). Trimming removed 0 bases from V and 5 bases from J, with 10 bases in between. From germline, CDR1 is KGHSH and CDR2 LQKENI. The CDR3 loop spans 14 amino acids. The CDR3 nucleotides read TGTGCCAGCTCACCACCGGCCAGGGTTTATGGCTACACCTTC. This sequence encodes CASSPPARVYGYTF.

This clonotype was detected many times. This sequence joins TRBV7-6 and TRBJ1-1; a possible D gene is TRBD1 (5 bases). Germline V gives CDR1 SGHVS, CDR2 FNYEAQ. V shed 8 bases and J shed 5 bases, with 12 bases lying between them. The CDR3 spans 12 residues. The CDR3 spells CASWREGTEAFF. For the CDR3, the DNA is TGTGCCAGCTGGAGGGAGGGGACTGAAGCTTTCTTT.

The chain combines TRBV29-1 with TRBJ1-2; TRBD1 aligns across 7 bases. This CDR3 has 13 residues. V lost 1 base to trimming and J lost 2 bases; unmatched junction nucleotides: 1. CDR1 and CDR2 (germline): SQVTM, ANQGSEA. CDR3 sequence reads: CSVEGGQNYGYTF. CDR3 DNA sequence: TGCAGCGTTGAAGGGGGACAGAACTATGGCTACACCTTC.

Only a few counts were recorded for this clonotype. The chain uses TRBV7-2 and TRBJ1-6; a possible D gene is TRBD1 (6 bases). In germline, CDR1 is SGHTA, CDR2 FQGNSA. Trimming pared 5 bases from V and 7 bases from J, leaving 15 bases between. The CDR3 runs to 15 residues. DNA of the CDR3: TGTGCCAGCAGCGCCAGGACAGCCCTAAATTCACCCCTCCACTTT. Its translation is CASSARTALNSPLHF.

This clonotype was seen ten or more times. The chain links TRBV7-9 to TRBJ1-5, with D perhaps TRBD1 (5 bases). This CDR3 contains 13 residues. Germline loops: CDR1 SEHNR, CDR2 FQNEAQ (reference sequence). V gave up 3 bases and J gave up 5 bases, with 8 bases separating them. The CDR3 DNA is TGTGCCAGCAGCTTTACCAGGGATCAGCCCCAGCATTTT. As protein: CASSFTRDQPQHF.

The V gene is TRBV6-2 or TRBV6-3, the J gene TRBJ2-1; TRBD2 matches at 11 bases. Unmatched junction bases numbered 12, after V lost 10 bases and J lost 7 bases. Germline V gene sequence: CDR1 MNHEY, CDR2 SVGEGT. The CDR3 extends over 15 amino acids. The CDR3 loop is CATFLSGGARNEQFF. DNA for the CDR3: TGTGCCACCTTTCTTAGCGGGGGGGCCCGAAATGAGCAGTTCTTC.

V gene TRBV4-3 combines with J gene TRBJ2-1; 8 nucleotides line up with TRBD2. The V and J ends lost 5 bases and 6 bases, in that order; junction bases with no gene match: 9. Per the germline V gene, CDR1 is LGHNA and CDR2 is YSLEER. The CDR3 totals 15 residues. CDR3 in amino acids: CASSARGGTFNEQFF. The CDR3 DNA is TGCGCCAGCAGCGCTCGGGGGGGGACCTTCAATGAGCAGTTCTTC.

The chain links TRBV7-4 to TRBJ2-5; no clear D. CDR1 is SGHVT, CDR2 SQSDAQ, per germline. V was cut by 8 bases and J by 5 bases, with 15 bases left in between. CDR3 length equals 13 residues. The CDR3 reads CASELNRAETQYF. CDR3 DNA sequence: TGTGCCAGCGAGCTTAATAGGGCGGAGACCCAGTACTTC.